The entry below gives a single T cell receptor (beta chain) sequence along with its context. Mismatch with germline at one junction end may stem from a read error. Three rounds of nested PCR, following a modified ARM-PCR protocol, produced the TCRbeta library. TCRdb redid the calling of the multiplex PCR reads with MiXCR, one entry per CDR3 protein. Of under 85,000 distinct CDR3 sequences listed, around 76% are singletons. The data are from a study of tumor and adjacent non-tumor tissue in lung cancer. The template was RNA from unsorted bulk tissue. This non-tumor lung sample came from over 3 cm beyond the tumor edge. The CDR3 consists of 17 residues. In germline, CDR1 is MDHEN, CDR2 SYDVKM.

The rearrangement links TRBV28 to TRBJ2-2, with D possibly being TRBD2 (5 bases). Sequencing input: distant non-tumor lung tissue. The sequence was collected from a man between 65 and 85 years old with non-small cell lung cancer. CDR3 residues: CASSRFSGTRYIGKLFF. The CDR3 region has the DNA TGTGCCAGCAGCCGCTTTTCGGGAACTCGATACATCGGGAAGCTGTTTTTT.